This T cell receptor beta chain was sequenced during a study of regulatory T cells in long-lasting Graves disease. The length of the CDR3 is 14 residues. The germline V gene encodes CDR1 MDHEN and CDR2 SYDVKM. V was pared by 2 bases and J by 3 bases, with 11 bases between. Library construction for TCR beta used iRepertoire HTBI primers and Arm-PCR of CDR3 regions. MiXCR, applied by TCRdb to the multiplex PCR reads, yields one record per CDR3 protein. The sample lists around 320,000 distinct CDR3 sequences, over 15% occurring once. Time point here: newly diagnosed GD, antithyroid drugs for less than 3 months. The TCR library was made from RNA that had been extracted from PBMCs in TRIzol. These data are also associated with another study on T cells in Graves' hyperthyroidism and ophthalmopathy.

This TCR was sampled from a middle-aged man with Graves disease. This specimen consisted of peripheral blood mononuclear cells (PBMCs), obtained at new diagnosis, from a patient treated with antithyroid drugs. The gene calls are TRBV28 and TRBJ2-7; tentative D call: TRBD1 (6 bases). This chain's CDR3 is CASSLVDRHYEQYF. CDR3 bases: TGTGCCAGCAGTTTAGTTGACAGGCACTACGAGCAGTACTTC. Using reference TRBV28 and TRBJ2-7 for the parts outside the CDR3, the full variable domain is DVKVTQSSRYLVKRTGEKVFLECVQDMDHENMFWYRQDPGLGLRLIYFSYDVKMKEKGDIPEGYSVSREKKERFSLILESASTNQTSMYLCASSLVDRHYEQYFGPGTRLTVT.